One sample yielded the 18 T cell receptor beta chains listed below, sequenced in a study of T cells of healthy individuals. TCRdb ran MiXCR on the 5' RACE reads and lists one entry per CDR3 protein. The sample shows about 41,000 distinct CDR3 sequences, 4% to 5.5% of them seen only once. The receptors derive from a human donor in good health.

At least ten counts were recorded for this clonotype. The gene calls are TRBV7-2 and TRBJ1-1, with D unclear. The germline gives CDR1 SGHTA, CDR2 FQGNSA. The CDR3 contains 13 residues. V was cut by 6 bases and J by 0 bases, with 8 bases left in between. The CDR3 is CASRIGLNTEAFF. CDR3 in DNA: TGTGCCAGCAGAATTGGGTTGAACACTGAAGCTTTCTTT.

In DNA, the CDR3 is TGTGCCAGTAGCCCTAACAGGGTTGATCAGCCCCAGCATTTT. Protein: CASSPNRVDQPQHF. J is TRBJ1-5 and V is TRBV19; perhaps TRBD1 as D (6 bases). V dropped 6 bases and J dropped 5 bases, with 14 bases sitting between them. The length of the CDR3 is 14 residues. Germline V gene lookup returns CDR1 LNHDA and CDR2 SQIVND (reference sequence).

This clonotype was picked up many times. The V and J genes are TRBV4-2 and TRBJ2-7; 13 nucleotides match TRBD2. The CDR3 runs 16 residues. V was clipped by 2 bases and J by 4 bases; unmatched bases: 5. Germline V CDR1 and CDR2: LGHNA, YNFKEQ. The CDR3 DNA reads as TGTGCCAGCAGCCAAATAGGACTAGCGGGAGATTACGAGCAGTACTTC. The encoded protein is CASSQIGLAGDYEQYF.

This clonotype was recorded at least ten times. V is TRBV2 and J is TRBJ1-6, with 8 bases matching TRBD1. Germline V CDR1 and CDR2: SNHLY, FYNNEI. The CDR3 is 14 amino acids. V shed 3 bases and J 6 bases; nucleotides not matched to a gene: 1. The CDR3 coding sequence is TGTGCCAGCAGTGACAGGGGGCGTAATTCACCCCTCCACTTT. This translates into CASSDRGRNSPLHF.

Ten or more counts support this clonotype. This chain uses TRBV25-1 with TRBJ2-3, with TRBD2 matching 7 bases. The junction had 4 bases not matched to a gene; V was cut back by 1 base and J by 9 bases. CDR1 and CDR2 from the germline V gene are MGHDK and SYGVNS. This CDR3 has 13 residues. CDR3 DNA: TGTGCCAGCAGTGAATGGGCGCGGGGGACGCAGTATTTT. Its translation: CASSEWARGTQYF.

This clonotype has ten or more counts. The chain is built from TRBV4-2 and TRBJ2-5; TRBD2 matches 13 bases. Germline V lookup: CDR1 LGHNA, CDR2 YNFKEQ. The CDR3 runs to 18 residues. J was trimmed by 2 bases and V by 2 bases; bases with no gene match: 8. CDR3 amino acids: CASSQNVGTSGAQETQYF. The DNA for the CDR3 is TGTGCCAGCAGCCAAAATGTTGGGACTAGCGGGGCACAAGAGACCCAGTACTTC.

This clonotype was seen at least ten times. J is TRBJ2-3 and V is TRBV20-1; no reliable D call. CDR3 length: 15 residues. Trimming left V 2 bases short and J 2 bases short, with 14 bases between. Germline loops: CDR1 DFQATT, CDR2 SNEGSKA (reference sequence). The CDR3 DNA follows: TGCAGTGCTAGACCGTGGGTGGGGAACACAGATACGCAGTATTTT. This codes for CSARPWVGNTDTQYF.

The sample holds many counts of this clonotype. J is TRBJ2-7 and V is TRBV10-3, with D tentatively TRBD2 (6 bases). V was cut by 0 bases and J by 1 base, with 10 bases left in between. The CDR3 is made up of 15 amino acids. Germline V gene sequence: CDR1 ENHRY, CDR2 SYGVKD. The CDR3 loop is CAISESGGPSYEQYF. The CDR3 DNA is TGTGCCATCAGTGAGTCGGGGGGTCCGTCCTACGAGCAGTACTTC.

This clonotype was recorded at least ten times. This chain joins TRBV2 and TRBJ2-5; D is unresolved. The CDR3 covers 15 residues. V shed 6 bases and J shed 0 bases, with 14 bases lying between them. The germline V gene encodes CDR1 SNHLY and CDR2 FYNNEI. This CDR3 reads CASRIKSWYQETQYF. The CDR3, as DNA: TGTGCCAGCAGGATCAAATCTTGGTACCAAGAGACCCAGTACTTC. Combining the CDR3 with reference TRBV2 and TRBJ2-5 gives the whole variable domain EPEVTQTPSHQVTQMGQEVILRCVPISNHLYFYWYRQILGQKVEFLVSFYNNEISEKSEIFDDQFSVERPDGSNFTLKIRSTKLEDSAMYFCASRIKSWYQETQYFGPGTRLLVL.

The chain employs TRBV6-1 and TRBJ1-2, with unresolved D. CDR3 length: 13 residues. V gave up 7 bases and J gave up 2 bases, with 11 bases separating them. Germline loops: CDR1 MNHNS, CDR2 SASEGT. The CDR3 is CASKSNSNYGYTF. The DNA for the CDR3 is TGTGCCAGCAAAAGTAACAGCAACTATGGCTACACCTTC.

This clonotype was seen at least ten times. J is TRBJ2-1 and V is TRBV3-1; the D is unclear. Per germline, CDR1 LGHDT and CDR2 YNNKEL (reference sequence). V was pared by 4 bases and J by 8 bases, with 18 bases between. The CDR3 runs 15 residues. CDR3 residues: CASSPRTPGFDEQFF. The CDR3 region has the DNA TGTGCCAGCAGCCCCCGGACCCCAGGATTCGATGAGCAGTTCTTC.

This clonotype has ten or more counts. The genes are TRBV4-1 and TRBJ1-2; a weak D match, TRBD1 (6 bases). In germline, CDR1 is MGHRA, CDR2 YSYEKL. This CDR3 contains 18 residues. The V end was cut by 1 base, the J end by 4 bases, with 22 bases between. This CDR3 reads CASSQVWPGVRLLYGYTF. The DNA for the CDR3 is TGCGCCAGCAGCCAAGTGTGGCCAGGGGTCCGACTTCTCTATGGCTACACCTTC.

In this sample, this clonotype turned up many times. The CDR3 loop reads CASSFDRAGEAFF. DNA for the CDR3: TGTGCCAGCAGCTTCGACAGGGCAGGCGAAGCTTTCTTT. V and J are TRBV7-2 and TRBJ1-1, with 7 bases lining up with TRBD1. Germline CDR1 SGHTA, CDR2 FQGNSA. V was clipped by 3 bases and J by 8 bases; unmatched bases: 6. The CDR3 extends over 13 amino acids. The full variable domain, with the rest looked up from reference TRBV7-2 and TRBJ1-1, is GAGVSQSPSNKVTEKGKDVELRCDPISGHTALYWYRQSLGQGLEFLIYFQGNSAPDKSGLPSDRFSAERTGGSVSTLTIQRTQQEDSAVYLCASSFDRAGEAFFGQGTRLTVV.

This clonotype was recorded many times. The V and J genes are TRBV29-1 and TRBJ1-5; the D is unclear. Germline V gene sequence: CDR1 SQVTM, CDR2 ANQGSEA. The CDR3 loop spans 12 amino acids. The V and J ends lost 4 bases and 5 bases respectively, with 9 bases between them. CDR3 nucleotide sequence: TGCAGCGTTGGAGGGCAGGATCAGCCCCAGCATTTT. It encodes CSVGGQDQPQHF. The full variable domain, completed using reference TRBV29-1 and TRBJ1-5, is SAVISQKPSRDICQRGTSLTIQCQVDSQVTMMFWYRQQPGQSLTLIATANQGSEATYESGFVIDKFPISRPNLTFSTLTVSNMSPEDSSIYLCSVGGQDQPQHFGDGTRLSIL.

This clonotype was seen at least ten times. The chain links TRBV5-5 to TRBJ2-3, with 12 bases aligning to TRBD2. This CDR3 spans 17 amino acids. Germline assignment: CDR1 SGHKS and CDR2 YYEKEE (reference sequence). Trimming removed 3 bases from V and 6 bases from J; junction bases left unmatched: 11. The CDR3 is CASSSRGGTSGLDTQYF. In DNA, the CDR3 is TGTGCCAGCAGCTCACGGGGGGGGACTAGCGGGCTGGATACGCAGTATTTT.

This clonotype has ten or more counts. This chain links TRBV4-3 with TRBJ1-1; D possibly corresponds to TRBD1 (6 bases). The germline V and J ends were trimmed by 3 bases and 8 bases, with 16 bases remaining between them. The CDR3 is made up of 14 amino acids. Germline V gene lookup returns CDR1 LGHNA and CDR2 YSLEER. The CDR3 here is CASSQSRGLKEAFF. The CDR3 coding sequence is TGCGCCAGCAGCCAGTCCAGGGGCCTGAAGGAAGCTTTCTTT.

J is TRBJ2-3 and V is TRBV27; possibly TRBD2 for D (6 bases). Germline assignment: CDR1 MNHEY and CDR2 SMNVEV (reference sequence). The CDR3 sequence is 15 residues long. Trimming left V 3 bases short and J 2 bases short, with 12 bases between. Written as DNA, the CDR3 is TGTGCCAGCAGTTTGTACACTAGCTTCACAGATACGCAGTATTTT. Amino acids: CASSLYTSFTDTQYF.

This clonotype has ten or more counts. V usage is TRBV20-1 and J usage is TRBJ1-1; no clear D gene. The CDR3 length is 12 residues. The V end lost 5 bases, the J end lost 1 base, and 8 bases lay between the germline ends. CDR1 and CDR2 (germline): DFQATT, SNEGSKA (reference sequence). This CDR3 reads CSAEIRNTEAFF. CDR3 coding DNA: TGCAGTGCTGAAATCCGGAACACTGAAGCTTTCTTT.